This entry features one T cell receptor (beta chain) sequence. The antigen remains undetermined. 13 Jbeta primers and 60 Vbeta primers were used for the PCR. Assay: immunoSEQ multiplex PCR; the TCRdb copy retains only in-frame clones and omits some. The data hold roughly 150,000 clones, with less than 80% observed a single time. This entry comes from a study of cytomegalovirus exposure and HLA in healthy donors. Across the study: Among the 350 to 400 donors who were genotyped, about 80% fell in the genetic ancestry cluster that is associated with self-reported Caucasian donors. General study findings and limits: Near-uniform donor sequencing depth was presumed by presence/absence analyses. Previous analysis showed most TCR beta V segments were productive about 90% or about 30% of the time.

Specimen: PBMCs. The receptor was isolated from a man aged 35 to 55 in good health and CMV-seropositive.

The CDR3: CASRGRRGYEQYF. The CDR3 nucleotides read TGTGCCAGCAGGGGGAGGAGGGGTTACGAGCAGTACTTC. The V gene is TRBV2, the J gene TRBJ2-5, with a possible D match to TRBD2 (6 bases). Gene TRBJ2-7 matches the end of the DNA better, so the J call may be wrong. The CDR3 is 13 residues long. In germline, CDR1 is SNHLY, CDR2 FYNNEI.